A single sample is the source of the 14 T cell receptor beta chains below, sequenced in a study of T-cell memory formation after mild COVID-19. TCRdb redid the calling of the 5' RACE reads with MiXCR, one entry per CDR3 protein. This sample has hundreds of thousands of distinct CDR3 sequences; roughly a fifth occur once, and the top ten carry roughly 8.1%. Sample: PBMCs or a T cell subset sorted from them (not recorded which). The receptors here all came from an adult woman who had mild COVID-19 (a few samples of this study predate the infection). Cell type and time point are not known.

This chain uses TRBV12-3 or TRBV12-4 with TRBJ1-1; D may be TRBD1 (6 bases). V was cut by 3 bases and J by 1 base, with 12 bases left in between. The CDR3 contains 15 residues. The CDR3 region is CASSFFAGANTEAFF. CDR3 nucleotides: TGTGCCAGCAGTTTTTTTGCAGGGGCGAACACTGAAGCTTTCTTT.

The gene calls are TRBV6-1 and TRBJ1-1; D perhaps matches TRBD1 (5 bases). The CDR3 totals 13 residues. Trimming pared 1 base from V and 6 bases from J, leaving 9 bases between. The V gene's germline CDR1 is MNHNS and CDR2 SASEGT. In nucleotides, the CDR3 is TGTGCCAGCAGTGAAGGGGGGTTCCCTGAAGCTTTCTTT. Protein product: CASSEGGFPEAFF.

This clonotype was counted a few times. The rearrangement links TRBV11-2 to TRBJ2-1; tentative D call: TRBD1 (6 bases). Trimming took 3 bases from V and 7 from J, leaving 16 bases between them. Per germline, CDR1 SGHAT and CDR2 FQNNGV. The CDR3 totals 15 residues. The CDR3 protein is CASSLGYRAGNEQFF. The DNA for the CDR3 is TGTGCCAGCAGCTTGGGGTACAGGGCAGGTAATGAGCAGTTCTTC.

This clonotype was observed many times. This sequence joins TRBV7-9 and TRBJ2-7; possibly TRBD1 for D (5 bases). This CDR3 contains 14 residues. Germline CDR1 is SEHNR and CDR2 is FQNEAQ (reference sequence). Trimming removed 1 base at V and 0 bases at J, with 7 bases between. The CDR3 protein is CASSLGGLSYEQYF. In nucleotides, the CDR3 is TGTGCCAGCAGCTTAGGGGGCCTCTCCTACGAGCAGTACTTC.

This clonotype was seen only a few times. The CDR3 DNA reads TGTGCCACCAGTGACACGACAGGCAATCCCCCGAACACCGGGGAGCTGTTTTTT. This sequence encodes CATSDTTGNPPNTGELFF. The chain has TRBV24-1 and TRBJ2-2; TRBD1 is a possible D gene (6 bases). Trimming took 4 bases from V and 0 from J, leaving 17 bases between them. Germline V lookup: CDR1 KGHDR, CDR2 SFDVKD. CDR3 size: 18 residues.

This chain connects TRBV4-1 to TRBJ1-2, with a possible D match to TRBD1 (5 bases). With 1 base removed from V and 4 bases from J, the gap between germline ends came to 7 bases. CDR1 and CDR2 from the germline V gene are MGHRA and YSYEKL. This CDR3 region has 13 residues. DNA for the CDR3: TGCGCCAGCAGCCAAGGGGGGTCCTATGGCTACACCTTC. Its translation is CASSQGGSYGYTF.

The rearrangement links TRBV7-2 to TRBJ2-7, with D possibly TRBD1 on 6 matching bases. This CDR3 spans 15 amino acids. Trimming stripped 4 bases from V and 4 bases from J, with 17 bases between. Germline V gene data show CDR1 as SGHTA and CDR2 as FQGNSA. CDR3 nucleotides: TGTGCCAGCAGCTCGGGTGGCAGGGGCCCATACGAGCAGTACTTC. Translated: CASSSGGRGPYEQYF.

The chain couples TRBV5-4 to TRBJ2-2; D is unresolved. The CDR3 runs to 13 residues. Germline CDR1 and CDR2: SGHNT and YYREEE (reference sequence). Deletions cut 1 base from V and 6 bases from J, with 7 bases between. CDR3: CASSLWGSGELFF. CDR3 bases: TGTGCCAGCAGCTTGTGGGGATCCGGGGAGCTGTTTTTT.

This clonotype was detected ten times or more. The V gene is TRBV11-2, the J gene TRBJ2-1; 9 bases map to TRBD1. The CDR3 sequence is 14 residues long. Unmatched junction bases numbered 3, after V lost 5 bases and J lost 4 bases. CDR1 is SGHAT and CDR2 is FQNNGV in the germline V gene. The DNA for the CDR3 is TGTGCCAGCAGCGTAGGACAGGGGTACAATGAGCAGTTCTTC. Translating it yields CASSVGQGYNEQFF.

This chain links TRBV6-6 with TRBJ2-7; tentatively, D is TRBD2 (6 bases). CDR3 length: 15 residues. Germline V gives CDR1 MNHNY, CDR2 SVGAGI (reference sequence). The V and J ends lost 5 bases and 0 bases respectively, with 14 bases between them. CDR3 nucleotides: TGTGCCAGCAGTAACCCAGCGGGCAGCTCCTACGAGCAGTACTTC. Protein sequence: CASSNPAGSSYEQYF.

CDR3 residues: CASSTGPQNTEAFF. As DNA, the CDR3 is TGCGCCAGCAGTACGGGACCCCAGAACACTGAAGCTTTCTTT. The rearrangement joins TRBV5-1 to TRBJ1-1; D may be TRBD1 (5 bases). Germline CDR1 reads SGHRS; CDR2 reads YFSETQ. The V gene lost 5 bases and the J gene lost 1 base, with 12 bases spanning the gap. There are 14 residues in the CDR3.

This clonotype has a handful of counts. V gene TRBV20-1 combines with J gene TRBJ2-6; 7 bases align to TRBD1. Looked up from germline, CDR1 is DFQATT and CDR2 is SNEGSKA (reference sequence). The CDR3 length is 18 residues. After removal of 3 bases from V and 0 bases from J, the junction contained 11 bases not matched to a gene. The CDR3 DNA follows: TGCAGTGCTAGGAGGTCAGGGACAGTGTTCTCTGGGGCCAACGTCCTGACTTTC. This translates into CSARRSGTVFSGANVLTF.

This clonotype was seen only a few times. V is TRBV29-1 and J is TRBJ2-7; D possibly corresponds to TRBD2 (7 bases). The CDR3 loop spans 12 amino acids. Germline V gene lookup returns CDR1 SQVTM and CDR2 ANQGSEA. The V and J ends lost 6 bases and 5 bases respectively, with 14 bases between them. The CDR3 sequence: CSVGAGADEQYF. CDR3 DNA: TGCAGCGTGGGGGCGGGAGCCGACGAGCAGTACTTC.

This clonotype came up many times. The chain links TRBV7-2 to TRBJ2-2, with 14 nucleotides matching TRBD2. From germline, CDR1 is SGHTA and CDR2 FQGNSA. The J segment lost 4 bases and the V segment lost 4 bases, leaving 2 bases of the junction unmatched. This CDR3 is 16 amino acids long. The CDR3 here is CASSSGLAGGTGELFF. CDR3 sequence (DNA): TGTGCCAGCAGCTCCGGACTAGCGGGAGGCACCGGGGAGCTGTTTTTT. Complete variable domain (other parts from reference TRBV7-2 and TRBJ2-2): GAGVSQSPSNKVTEKGKDVELRCDPISGHTALYWYRQSLGQGLEFLIYFQGNSAPDKSGLPSDRFSAERTGGSVSTLTIQRTQQEDSAVYLCASSSGLAGGTGELFFGEGSRLTVL.